The 19 T cell receptor beta chains below come from one sample, sequenced in a study of T cell repertoires in cytomegalovirus infection (dated by TCRdb to between 2018 and 2020). Sequenced on an Illumina HiSeq 1500. The public reads were reprocessed in TCRdb via fastp at Q25 and MiXCR, keeping in-frame beta chains. Each entry merges the rows of one CDR3 protein and shows their most common DNA and genes. This sample lists about 770,000 distinct CDR3 sequences; roughly 28% were detected once. The top ten constitute roughly 14% of the sample. These receptors are not linked to any known antigen. This sample's treatment or condition label indicates: in vitro stimulation with specific CMV peptide epitopes to enrich CMV-specific T cells. Sequenced here: cultured CD8+ T cells from PBMCs, sampled from culture after CMV antigen stimulation. These receptors originate from a human donor in good health (CMV status not recorded). Some clones in this sample may be carry-over from other donors' samples.

The CDR3 protein is CASSQLSGTGETYGYTF. The DNA for the CDR3 is TGTGCCAGCAGCCAACTTTCCGGGACAGGGGAGACCTATGGCTACACCTTC. V is TRBV4-2 and J is TRBJ1-2, with 10 bases aligning to TRBD1. Germline CDR1 and CDR2: LGHNA and YNFKEQ. V shed 2 bases and J 4 bases; nucleotides not matched to a gene: 10. This CDR3 is built from 17 residues.

The rearrangement uses TRBV5-6 and TRBJ2-7; possible D gene TRBD2, 5 bases. The CDR3 sequence is 14 residues long. Germline V CDR1 and CDR2: SGHDT, YYEEEE. Trimming shortened V by 2 bases and J by 2 bases, and 11 bases separated the two germline ends. The chain's CDR3 is CASSFGRGTYEQYV. In DNA, the CDR3 is TGTGCCAGCAGCTTCGGACGAGGGACCTACGAGCAGTACGTC.

This clonotype was counted a few times. The V and J genes are TRBV7-9 and TRBJ1-5, with D perhaps TRBD1 (5 bases). This CDR3 has 15 amino acids. The V end was cut by 5 bases, the J end by 5 bases, with 16 bases between. Germline loops: CDR1 SEHNR, CDR2 FQNEAQ (reference sequence). CDR3 protein: CASSTDATGHQPQHF. CDR3 coding DNA: TGTGCCAGCAGCACAGACGCAACGGGGCATCAGCCCCAGCATTTT.

The chain joins TRBV7-8 to TRBJ1-1; perhaps TRBD1 as D (6 bases). This CDR3 spans 13 amino acids. Deletions cut 8 bases from V and 1 base from J, with 11 bases between. CDR1 and CDR2 from the germline V gene are SGHVS and FQNEAQ. The DNA of the CDR3 is TGTGCCAGCCGGGGGGGGCAGAACACTGAAGCTTTCTTT. It codes for CASRGGQNTEAFF.

The chain links TRBV6-2 or TRBV6-3 to TRBJ2-2, with D maybe TRBD1 (6 bases). CDR1 is MNHEY and CDR2 is SVGEGT in the germline V gene. Trimming cost V 0 bases and J 0 bases, with 14 bases left between them. The CDR3 is made up of 18 amino acids. As DNA, the CDR3 is TGTGCCAGCAGTTACTCGAGAGTGGACAGATCGAACACCGGGGAGCTGTTTTTT. Encoded protein: CASSYSRVDRSNTGELFF.

The rearrangement uses TRBV10-3 and TRBJ1-4; 7 nucleotides agree with TRBD1. Losses at the gene ends were 5 bases for V and 0 bases for J; bases not matched to a gene: 6. The CDR3 is 16 residues long. The germline V gene has CDR1 ENHRY and CDR2 SYGVKD. In DNA form, the CDR3 reads TGTGCCATCAGTACAGGGGTCCCGGCAACTAATGAAAAACTGTTTTTT. This codes for CAISTGVPATNEKLFF.

The rearrangement links TRBV24-1 to TRBJ2-2; no clear D. Trimming took 0 bases from V and 1 from J, leaving 5 bases between them. CDR1 KGHDR and CDR2 SFDVKD come from the germline V gene. The CDR3 is 15 residues long. This chain's CDR3 is CATSDLHKNTGELFF. CDR3 in DNA: TGTGCCACCAGTGATTTGCACAAGAACACCGGGGAGCTGTTTTTT.

This clonotype was counted a few times. In DNA form, the CDR3 reads TGTGCCAGCAGCTTGTCGGTGGACTCCTACGAGCAGTACTTC. This codes for CASSLSVDSYEQYF. V is TRBV5-6 and J is TRBJ2-7; no clear D gene. V lost 1 base and J lost 0, with 8 bases in between. CDR3 length: 14 residues. Germline CDR1 is SGHDT and CDR2 is YYEEEE.

In this sample, this clonotype turned up a few times. The chain employs TRBV12-5 and TRBJ1-1; a weak D match, TRBD1 (6 bases). V shed 7 bases and J shed 5 bases, with 17 bases lying between them. Germline V gene data show CDR1 as LGHNT and CDR2 as FRNRAP. The CDR3 runs 14 residues. CDR3 in amino acids: CASAPGGRRTEAFF. CDR3 DNA: TGTGCTAGTGCCCCGGGGGGGCGTCGGACTGAAGCTTTCTTT.

This clonotype was seen ten or more times. The V and J genes are TRBV7-8 and TRBJ2-1, with D possibly matching TRBD2 (6 bases). The CDR3 totals 14 residues. Trimming took off 2 bases at V and 10 bases at J, with 15 bases between the two ends. Germline values: CDR1 SGHVS, CDR2 FQNEAQ. CDR3 DNA sequence: TGTGCCAGCAGCTTAAGATTCACCGCGGGAGAGCAGTTCTTC. Residues: CASSLRFTAGEQFF.

This clonotype turned up a few times. V gene TRBV27 combines with J gene TRBJ2-3; 12 nucleotides match TRBD2. The CDR3 length is 15 residues. Germline V gene data show CDR1 as MNHEY and CDR2 as SMNVEV (reference sequence). With V trimmed by 5 bases and J by 3 bases, 3 bases remained unmatched. The CDR3 reads CASSVGTSGTDTQYF. The CDR3 bases are TGTGCCAGCAGTGTCGGGACTAGCGGGACAGATACGCAGTATTTT.

The table lists this clonotype with a few counts. CDR3 protein: CSVFGRTEAFF. For the CDR3, the DNA is TGCAGCGTCTTCGGCCGTACTGAAGCTTTCTTT. The chain links TRBV29-1 to TRBJ1-1; D unresolved. Germline-derived CDR1 and CDR2 are SQVTM and ANQGSEA. This CDR3 spans 11 amino acids. Trimming took off 6 bases at V and 5 bases at J, with 10 bases between the two ends.

With regard to this clonotype: Mismatch with germline at one junction end may stem from a read error. The rearrangement links TRBV7-9 to TRBJ1-1, with D possibly matching TRBD1 (5 bases). This CDR3 is 12 amino acids long. The V gene's germline CDR1 is SEHNR and CDR2 FQNEAQ (reference sequence). Written as DNA, the CDR3 is TGTGCCAGCAGCTTCGGGGACGCCGTGGGTATCTTT. Translating it yields CASSFGDAVGIF.

The chain uses TRBV6-5 and TRBJ1-2, with 8 nucleotides matching TRBD1. This CDR3 has 16 residues. V was pared by 0 bases and J by 0 bases, with 3 bases of the junction left unmatched. The germline V gene encodes CDR1 MNHEY and CDR2 SVGAGI. The CDR3 DNA sequence: TGTGCCAGCAGTTACTCGGGGACAGGATCTAACTATGGCTACACCTTC. This sequence encodes CASSYSGTGSNYGYTF.

The V and J genes are TRBV12-3 or TRBV12-4 and TRBJ2-1; no clear D. The germline V and J ends were trimmed by 7 bases and 0 bases, with 13 bases remaining between them. The CDR3 is 15 residues long. The CDR3 DNA sequence: TGTGCCAGCATACACAGCTTATCCTCCTACAATGAGCAGTTCTTC. Encoded protein: CASIHSLSSYNEQFF.

The rearrangement uses TRBV6-4 and TRBJ2-1; D possibly corresponds to TRBD2 (5 bases). The CDR3 length is 15 residues. Germline CDR1 is MRHNA and CDR2 is SNTAGT. V lost 1 base to trimming and J lost 2 bases, with 9 bases between them. In DNA, the CDR3 is TGTGCCAGCAGTGACTGGCGGGTCCCCTACAATGAGCAGTTCTTC. Encoded protein: CASSDWRVPYNEQFF.

This clonotype was recorded only once. The genes are TRBV27 and TRBJ2-1; D is ambiguous. CDR1 MNHEY and CDR2 SMNVEV come from the germline V gene (reference sequence). V was cut by 7 bases and J by 3 bases, with 16 bases left in between. This CDR3 has 15 residues. CDR3 in amino acids: CASTAPGPVYNEQFF. DNA for the CDR3: TGTGCCAGCACCGCCCCGGGCCCCGTCTACAATGAGCAGTTCTTC.

The V call is TRBV7-9, the J call TRBJ2-2; the D call may be TRBD1 or TRBD2 (5 bases each). The germline V gene has CDR1 SEHNR and CDR2 FQNEAQ (reference sequence). This CDR3 has 15 amino acids. Trimming cost V 4 bases and J 4 bases, with 13 bases left between them. CDR3 sequence (DNA): TGTGCCAGCAGCTACCCCGGGACCCCCACCGGGGAGCTGTTTTTT. This gives the protein CASSYPGTPTGELFF.

J is TRBJ2-7 and V is TRBV6-1, with D unresolved. The CDR3 covers 13 residues. Deletions cut 7 bases from V and 1 base from J, with 11 bases between. Germline V gene data show CDR1 as MNHNS and CDR2 as SASEGT. This CDR3 reads CASTVDESYEQYV. DNA for the CDR3: TGTGCCAGCACCGTGGACGAATCCTACGAGCAGTACGTC.